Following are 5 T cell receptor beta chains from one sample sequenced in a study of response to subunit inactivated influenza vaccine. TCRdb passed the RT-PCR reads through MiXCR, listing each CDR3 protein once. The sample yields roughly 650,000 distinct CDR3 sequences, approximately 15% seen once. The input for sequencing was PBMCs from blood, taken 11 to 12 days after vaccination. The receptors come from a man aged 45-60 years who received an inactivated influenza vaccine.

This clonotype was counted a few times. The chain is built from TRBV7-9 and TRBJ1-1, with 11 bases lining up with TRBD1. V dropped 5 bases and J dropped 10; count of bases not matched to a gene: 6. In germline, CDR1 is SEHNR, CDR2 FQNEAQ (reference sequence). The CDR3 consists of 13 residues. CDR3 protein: CASSPGQGVGAFF. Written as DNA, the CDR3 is TGTGCCAGCAGCCCGGGACAGGGGGTTGGAGCTTTCTTT.

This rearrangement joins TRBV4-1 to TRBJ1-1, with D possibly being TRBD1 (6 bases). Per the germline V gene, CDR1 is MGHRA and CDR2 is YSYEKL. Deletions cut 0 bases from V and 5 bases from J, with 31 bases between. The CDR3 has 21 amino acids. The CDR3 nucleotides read TGCGCCAGCAGCCAAGATTTGGGGGGCTTAAGCGGCCTAGGGTGGAAAACTGAAGCTTTCTTT. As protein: CASSQDLGGLSGLGWKTEAFF.

CDR3 amino acids: CASSSRTGREQYF. Here the CDR3 DNA reads TGTGCCAGCAGCTCTAGGACAGGCCGGGAGCAGTACTTC. The chain has TRBV7-9 and TRBJ2-7; 7 bases line up with TRBD1. The CDR3 is 13 amino acids. V dropped 4 bases and J dropped 7; count of bases not matched to a gene: 7. CDR1 SEHNR and CDR2 FQNEAQ come from the germline V gene (reference sequence). Using reference TRBV7-9 and TRBJ2-7 for the parts outside the CDR3, the full variable domain is DTGVSQNPRHKITKRGQNVTFRCDPISEHNRLYWYRQTLGQGPEFLTYFQNEAQLEKSRLLSDRFSAERPKGSFSTLEIQRTEQGDSAMYLCASSSRTGREQYFGPGTRLTVT.

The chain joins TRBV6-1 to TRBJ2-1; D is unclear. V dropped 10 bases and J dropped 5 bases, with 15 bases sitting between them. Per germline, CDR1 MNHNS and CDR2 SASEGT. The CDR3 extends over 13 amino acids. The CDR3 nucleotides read TGTGCCACCCGAGGTCTGTCCCACAATGAGCAGTTCTTC. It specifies CATRGLSHNEQFF.

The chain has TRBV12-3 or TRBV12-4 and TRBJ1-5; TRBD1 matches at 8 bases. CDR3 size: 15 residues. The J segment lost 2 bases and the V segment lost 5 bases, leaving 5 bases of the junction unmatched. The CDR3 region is CASSARGHGNQPQHF. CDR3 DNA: TGTGCCAGCAGTGCCAGGGGGCATGGCAATCAGCCCCAGCATTTT.